This T cell receptor (beta chain) appears in the sequencing data of a study of cytomegalovirus exposure and HLA in healthy donors. The CDR3 contains 16 residues. Unmatched junction bases numbered 5, after V lost 0 bases and J lost 2 bases. Germline V gene lookup returns CDR1 MGHRA and CDR2 YSYEKL. Using immunoSEQ multiplex PCR, the repertoire was profiled, and TCRdb retains in-frame clones only, with some absent. Of around 86,000 clones in the sample, roughly 92% were seen once. The chain employs TRBV4-1 and TRBJ2-3; 7 bases are a match to TRBD1. The sample was PBMCs. The TCR was taken from a woman between 25 and 40 years old in good health and CMV-seropositive. The CDR3 here is CASSQEAGGYTDTQYF. CDR3 nucleotides: TGCGCCAGCAGCCAAGAGGCAGGGGGTTACACAGATACGCAGTATTTT.